This TCR beta chain came from a study of blood T cell repertoires in COVID-19. Germline CDR1 reads LGHNA; CDR2 reads YNFKEQ. With 0 bases clipped from V and 6 bases from J, the junction kept 10 bases outside the gene matches. The CDR3 covers 17 residues. Profiling relied on immunoSEQ multiplex PCR, and the TCRdb table lists in-frame clones only, not all of them. The sample consists of 120,000 to 150,000 clones, 84% of them appearing once. The sequenced sample was PBMCs or T cells enriched from blood (not recorded which). The source of this sequence is a woman aged 45-65 years who had been exposed to COVID-19. The chain links TRBV4-2 to TRBJ2-3; 9 nucleotides align to TRBD2. CDR3 nucleotides: TGTGCCAGCAGCCAAGATAGAAGCGGGGGGCCGGGGGATACGCAGTATTTT. Its translation is CASSQDRSGGPGDTQYF.